Many counts were recorded for the clone carrying this TCR beta chain. Its antigen remains unidentified. This entry belongs to a study of T cells in Graves' hyperthyroidism and ophthalmopathy. Regions amplified from RNA transcripts were the TCR beta CDR3 regions. TCR CDR3 underwent first-round RT-PCR with the HTBI primer set. MiXCR was run by TCRdb on the multiplex PCR reads, yielding one entry per CDR3 protein. In the table there are some 560,000 distinct CDR3 sequences, 13% to 15% of which are singletons. Whole-study results and caveats: Progression to ophthalmopathy was predicted a median of roughly 6.6 months early.

The CDR3 has 15 residues. The V and J ends lost 1 base and 1 base respectively, with 14 bases between them. Germline V gene sequence: CDR1 DFQATT, CDR2 SNEGSKA (reference sequence). The origin of this receptor is a woman aged 40 to 50 with Graves' hyperthyroidism. The sequenced sample consisted of blood. The chain couples TRBV20-1 to TRBJ2-7; D is unclear. CDR3 amino acids: CSARGNSLISYEQYF. In DNA form, the CDR3 reads TGCAGTGCTAGAGGAAACAGCCTAATTTCCTACGAGCAGTACTTC.